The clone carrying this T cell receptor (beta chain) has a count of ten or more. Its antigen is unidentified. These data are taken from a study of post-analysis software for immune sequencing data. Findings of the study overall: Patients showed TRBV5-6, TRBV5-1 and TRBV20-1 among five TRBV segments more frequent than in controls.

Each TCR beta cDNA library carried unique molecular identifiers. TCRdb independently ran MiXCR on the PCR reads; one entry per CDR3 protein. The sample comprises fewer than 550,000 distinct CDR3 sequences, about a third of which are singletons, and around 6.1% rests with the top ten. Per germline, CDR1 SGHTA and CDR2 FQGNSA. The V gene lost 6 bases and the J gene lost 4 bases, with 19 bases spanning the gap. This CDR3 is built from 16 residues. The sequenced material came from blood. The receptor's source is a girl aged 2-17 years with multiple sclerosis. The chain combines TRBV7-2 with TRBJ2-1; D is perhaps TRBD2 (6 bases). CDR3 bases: TGTGCCAGCAGACCACCATCCGGGGGAGATTACAATGAGCAGTTCTTC. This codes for CASRPPSGGDYNEQFF.